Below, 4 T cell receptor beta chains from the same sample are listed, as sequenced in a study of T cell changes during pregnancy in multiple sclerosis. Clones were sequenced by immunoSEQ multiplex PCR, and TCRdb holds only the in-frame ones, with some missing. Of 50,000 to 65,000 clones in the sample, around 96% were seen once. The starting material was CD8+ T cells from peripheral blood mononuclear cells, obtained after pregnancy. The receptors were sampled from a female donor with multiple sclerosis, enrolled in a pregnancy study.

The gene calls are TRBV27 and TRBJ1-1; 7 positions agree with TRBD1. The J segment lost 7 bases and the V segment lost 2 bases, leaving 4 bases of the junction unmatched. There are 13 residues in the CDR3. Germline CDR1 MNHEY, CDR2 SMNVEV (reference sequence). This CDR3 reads CASSLGQGVEAFF. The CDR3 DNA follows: TGTGCCAGCAGTTTAGGGCAGGGGGTTGAAGCTTTCTTT.

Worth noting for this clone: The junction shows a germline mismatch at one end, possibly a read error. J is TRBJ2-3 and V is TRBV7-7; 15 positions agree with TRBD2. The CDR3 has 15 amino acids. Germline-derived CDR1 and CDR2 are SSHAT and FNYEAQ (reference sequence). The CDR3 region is CASSHGTSGRDTQYF. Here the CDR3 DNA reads TGTGCTAGCAGCCACGGGACTAGCGGGAGGGATACGCAGTATTTT.

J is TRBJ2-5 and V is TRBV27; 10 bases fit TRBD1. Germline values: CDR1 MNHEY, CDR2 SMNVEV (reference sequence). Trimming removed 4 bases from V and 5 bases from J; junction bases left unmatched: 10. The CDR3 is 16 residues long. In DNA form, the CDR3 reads TGTGCCAGCAGTTCCCTGACAGGGGGCGGGGGGGAGACCCAGTACTTC. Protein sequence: CASSSLTGGGGETQYF.

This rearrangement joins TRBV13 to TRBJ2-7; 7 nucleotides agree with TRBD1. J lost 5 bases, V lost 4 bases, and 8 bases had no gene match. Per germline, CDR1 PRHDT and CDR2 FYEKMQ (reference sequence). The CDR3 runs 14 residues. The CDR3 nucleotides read TGTGCCAGCAGCTCCGGACAGGAAGGCGACGAGCAGTACTTC. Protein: CASSSGQEGDEQYF.